Below are 5 T cell receptor beta chains sequenced from a single sample in a study of memory B cells and T cells in multiple sclerosis. Separate sequencing covered autoproliferating (CFSE-dim) and non-proliferating (CFSE-high) T cells from stimulus-free culture. Cultures began with approximately 52 million CFSE-labeled PBMCs, unstimulated for 7 days, with replicate wells pooled. For these receptors, no antigen is known. The method was immunoSEQ multiplex PCR; TCRdb's version includes in-frame clones alone and lacks a portion of them. This table holds roughly 30,000 clones, about 83% found once. Sample: PBMCs from blood kept in culture. These receptor sequences come from a human donor with multiple sclerosis.

The chain carries TRBV6-8 and TRBJ2-7, with D possibly being TRBD1 (5 bases). Germline V gives CDR1 MNHGY, CDR2 SAAAGT. Deletions cut 2 bases from V and 2 bases from J, with 10 bases between. The CDR3 totals 14 residues. The CDR3 protein is CASSYAQGTYEQYF. CDR3 nucleotide sequence: TGTGCCAGCAGTTACGCCCAGGGAACCTACGAGCAGTACTTC.

CDR3 protein: CAISESPSGTDTQYF. The CDR3 nucleotides read TGTGCCATCAGTGAGAGTCCATCGGGCACAGATACGCAGTATTTT. The chain couples TRBV10-3 to TRBJ2-3; D not certain. The CDR3 is made up of 15 amino acids. Trimming removed 2 bases from V and 1 base from J, with 10 bases in between. Per germline, CDR1 ENHRY and CDR2 SYGVKD.

The CDR3 region is CASSPGGFRNIQYF. The CDR3 bases are TGTGCCAGCAGCCCGGGAGGTTTCCGGAACATTCAGTACTTC. V gene TRBV5-4 combines with J gene TRBJ2-4; 7 bases agree with TRBD2. Germline trimming cut 4 bases from V and 7 bases from J; bases unmatched to any gene: 8. The CDR3 covers 14 residues. The germline V gene has CDR1 SGHNT and CDR2 YYREEE (reference sequence).

This chain uses TRBV7-8 with TRBJ1-2, with TRBD1 matching over 11 bases. The CDR3 extends over 15 amino acids. The ends lost 4 bases at V and 3 bases at J; junction bases unmatched: 4. Germline CDR1 is SGHVS and CDR2 is FQNEAQ. CDR3 in DNA: TGTGCCAGCAGCTCCCGGGACAGGGGGGACTATGGCTACACCTTC. This codes for CASSSRDRGDYGYTF.

V gene TRBV9 combines with J gene TRBJ2-7; 11 positions match TRBD2. Germline CDR1 and CDR2: SGDLS and YYNGEE. V lost 4 bases, J lost 5 bases, and 17 bases stayed unmatched. The CDR3 contains 18 residues. The CDR3 loop is CASSPGGSGRANYHEQYF. The CDR3 nucleotides read TGTGCCAGCAGCCCAGGGGGTAGCGGGAGGGCCAATTACCACGAGCAGTACTTC. The complete variable domain, with remaining parts taken from reference TRBV9 and TRBJ2-7, reads DSGVTQTPKHLITATGQRVTLRCSPRSGDLSVYWYQQSLDQGLQFLIQYYNGEERAKGNILERFSAQQFPDLHSELNLSSLELGDSALYFCASSPGGSGRANYHEQYFGPGTRLTVT.